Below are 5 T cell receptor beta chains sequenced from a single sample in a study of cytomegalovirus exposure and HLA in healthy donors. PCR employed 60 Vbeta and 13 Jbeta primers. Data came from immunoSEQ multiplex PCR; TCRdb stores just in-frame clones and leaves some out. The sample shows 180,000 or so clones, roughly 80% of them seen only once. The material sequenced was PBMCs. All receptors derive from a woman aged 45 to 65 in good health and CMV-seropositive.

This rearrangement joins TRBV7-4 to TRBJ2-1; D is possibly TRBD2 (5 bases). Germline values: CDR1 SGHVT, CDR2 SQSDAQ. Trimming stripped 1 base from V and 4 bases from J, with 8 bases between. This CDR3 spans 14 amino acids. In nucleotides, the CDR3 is TGTGCCAGCAGCTTAGATTGGACTTACAATGAGCAGTTCTTC. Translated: CASSLDWTYNEQFF. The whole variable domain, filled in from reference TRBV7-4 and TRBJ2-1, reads GAGVSQSPRYKVAKRGRDVALRCDSISGHVTLYWYRQTLGQGSEVLTYSQSDAQRDKSGRPSGRFSAERPERSVSTLKIQRTEQGDSAVYLCASSLDWTYNEQFFGPGTRLTVL.

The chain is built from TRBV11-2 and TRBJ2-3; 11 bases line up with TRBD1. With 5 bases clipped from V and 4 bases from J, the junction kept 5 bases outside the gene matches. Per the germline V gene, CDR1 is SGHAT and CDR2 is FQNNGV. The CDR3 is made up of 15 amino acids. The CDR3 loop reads CASSPGQGAPDTQYF. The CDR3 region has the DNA TGTGCCAGCAGCCCCGGACAGGGGGCCCCAGATACGCAGTATTTT.

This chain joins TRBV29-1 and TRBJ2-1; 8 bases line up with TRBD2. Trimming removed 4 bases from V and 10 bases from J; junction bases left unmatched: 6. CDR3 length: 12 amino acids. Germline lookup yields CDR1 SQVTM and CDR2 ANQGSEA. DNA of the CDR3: TGCAGCGTTGCCAGCGGGGGCCCCGAGCAGTTCTTC. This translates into CSVASGGPEQFF.

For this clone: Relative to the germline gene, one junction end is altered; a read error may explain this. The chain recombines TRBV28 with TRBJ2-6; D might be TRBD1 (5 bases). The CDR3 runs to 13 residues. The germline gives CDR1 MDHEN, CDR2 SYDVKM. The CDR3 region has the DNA TGTGCCAGCCTGAGCTCTGGGGCCAACGGCCTGACTTTC. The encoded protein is CASLSSGANGLTF.

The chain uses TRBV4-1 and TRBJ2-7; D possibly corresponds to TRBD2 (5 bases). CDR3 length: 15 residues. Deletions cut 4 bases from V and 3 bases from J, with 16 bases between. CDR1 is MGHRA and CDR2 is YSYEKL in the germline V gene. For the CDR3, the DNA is TGCGCCAGCAGCCCGCCGGCGGTGGGGAGCTACGAGCAGTACTTC. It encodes CASSPPAVGSYEQYF.